This entry describes one T cell receptor (beta chain). Its antigen is still unknown. No much larger clone is present one base from it, and per-base qualities are unavailable. This entry is derived from a study of blood T cell repertoires in COVID-19 (dated by TCRdb to the early 2020s). Regarding the research as a whole: The collaborator samples originated in the United States, Italy and Spain and spanned the acute and convalescent phases of COVID-19. The samples were drawn from two sources: the first 160 participants of the ongoing ImmuneRACE study, and 1,200 or so subjects contributed by 6 global collaborators. The repertoires were released in a freely available public database meant as a resource for research on the immune response to SARS-CoV-2. The prospective study material was composed of cDNA or gDNA derived from T cells, B-cell-depleted T cells, or PBMCs. Nearly every sample came with metadata listing a de-identified subject ID, COVID-19 status, age in years and sex. Deeply sampled blood TCRbeta repertoires from subjects exposed to, actively infected with, or recovered from COVID-19 were included in the dataset. Where HLA class I and class II types were available, the types were taken from metadata supplied by the sample provider, not from assay-based typing. The study at large found these results: The amount of clinical and demographic metadata varied by source and participant and was provided uncurated.

Collaborating institutions collected whole blood in K2EDTA tubes following their own protocols. Collaborator samples were shipped for TCRbeta analysis as frozen whole blood, isolated PBMCs, or DNA extracted from either sample type. The germline V gene encodes CDR1 SGHTA and CDR2 FQGNSA. The CDR3 measures 14 amino acids from cysteine to phenylalanine. Of the read, only the CDR3 DNA is kept; its 42 bases are in frame from base 1. The V end gives up 3 bases and the J end 5 bases, leaving 6 bases in the junction not matched to a gene. TCRbeta CDR3 regions were amplified from genomic DNA using the immunoSEQ Assay, a bias-controlled multiplex PCR. In the authors' own workflow: Nucleated cell counts per sample were estimated from amplification of reference gene primers within the assay. To quantify the absolute abundance of each unique TCRbeta CDR3 rearrangement, sequence reads were collapsed and filtered. For each sample, productive Simpson clonality was calculated as the square root of Simpson's diversity index over productive rearrangements. TCRdb obtained this table from immuneACCESS and retained in-frame rearrangements with V and J assigned. These tables miss some clones; where compared with another copy, unresolved V genes account for less than half of the shortfall, and the remainder is unexplained. From that table come the V and J calls and clone size; the DNA was used to work out D and trimming. Counted in this sample were tens of thousands of clones; roughly 82% of them appeared once. The top ten clonotypes cover approximately 29% of the sample.

The sequenced material came from peripheral blood. The rearrangement combines TRBV7-2 with TRBJ2-7; TRBD2 matches 8 bases in the middle. The receptor was isolated from a woman older than 75 with active or convalescent COVID-19. CDR3 loop: CASSFIAGRDEQYF. The sequenced DNA is TGTGCCAGCAGCTTCATAGCGGGGAGGGACGAGCAGTACTTC.